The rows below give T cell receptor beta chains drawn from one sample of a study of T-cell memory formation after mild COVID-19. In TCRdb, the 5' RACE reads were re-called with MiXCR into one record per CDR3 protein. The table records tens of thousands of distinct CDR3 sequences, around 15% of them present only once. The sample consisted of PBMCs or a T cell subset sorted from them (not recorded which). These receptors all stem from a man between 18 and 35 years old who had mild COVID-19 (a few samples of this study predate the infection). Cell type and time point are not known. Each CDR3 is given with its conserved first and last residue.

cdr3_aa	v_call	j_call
CASTDVGVTSPLHF	TRBV4-1	TRBJ1-6
CSATISPKVAGWYNEQFF	TRBV20-1	TRBJ2-1
CASRDGTSSYEQYF	TRBV6-1	TRBJ2-7
CASSLKRRNTGELFF	TRBV7-9	TRBJ2-2
CASSPLLNEQFF	TRBV7-9	TRBJ2-1
CASSYGWRGGSTDTQYF	TRBV6-2/TRBV6-3	TRBJ2-3
CASSPYPEGREGTEAFF	TRBV2	TRBJ1-1
CASSSQGWSSYNEQFF	TRBV7-3	TRBJ2-1
CASSVGAGGAYEQYF	TRBV25-1	TRBJ2-7
CASSPNPWRGDSYEQYF	TRBV27	TRBJ2-7
CASSLAGLTNTEAFF	TRBV5-1	TRBJ1-1
CASAQGPGEQYF	TRBV12-5	TRBJ2-7
CASSGRGLTNEKLFF	TRBV9	TRBJ1-4
CSVGLPGASTGELFF	TRBV29-1	TRBJ2-2
CSARVPGAEANYGYTF	TRBV20-1	TRBJ1-2
CASSELGYRGNTEAFF	TRBV25-1	TRBJ1-1
CSARDLGGYEQYF	TRBV20-1	TRBJ2-7
CASTQGTGELFF	TRBV6-5	TRBJ2-2
CASSFGSGQYF	TRBV6-5	TRBJ2-3
CSVYLNTGELFF	TRBV29-1	TRBJ2-2
CASSLYGTGSSSDTQYF	TRBV7-3	TRBJ2-3
CASSYPGTGYTDTQYF	TRBV7-9	TRBJ2-3
CASSFTGGAVNEQFF	TRBV11-1	TRBJ2-1
CATSRTGGSGNTIYF	TRBV15	TRBJ1-3
CASSFAGTGTDTQYF	TRBV9	TRBJ2-3
CASSQPGQGDMYYNEQFF	TRBV4-3	TRBJ2-1
CASSYDVTEAFF	TRBV12-3/TRBV12-4	TRBJ1-1
CASSLEAFQGRNTGELFF	TRBV11-2	TRBJ2-2
CASSQITGELFF	TRBV23-1	TRBJ2-2
CASSLALVPYNEQFF	TRBV7-6	TRBJ2-1
CSRTDSPLHF	TRBV29-1	TRBJ1-6
CATSDLRSGNTIYF	TRBV24-1	TRBJ1-3
CASSLAGVRRGDTQYF	TRBV5-1	TRBJ2-3
CASSFSAANEQFF	TRBV28	TRBJ2-1
CASTRGGSGDTQYF	TRBV9	TRBJ2-3
CASSLGAGYGTDTQYF	TRBV11-2	TRBJ2-3
CASSMEGHQETQYF	TRBV19	TRBJ2-5
CASSPRVPSRETQYF	TRBV6-5	TRBJ2-5
CASSESGTASSGANVLTF	TRBV2	TRBJ2-6
CASSLGDSRYGYTF	TRBV7-2	TRBJ1-2
CAIGTGSGEQFF	TRBV10-3	TRBJ2-1
CASSYSRLANEQFF	TRBV6-5	TRBJ2-1
CASEGQGGPEAFF	TRBV4-1	TRBJ1-1
CASSPVSGSYSYEQYF	TRBV5-4	TRBJ2-7
CATSRDPGASNEQFF	TRBV15	TRBJ2-1
CASRTGTENQPQHF	TRBV6-2/TRBV6-3	TRBJ1-5
CSAVTGAPVSYGYTF	TRBV29-1	TRBJ1-2
CSARVVAGSPYEQYF	TRBV20-1	TRBJ2-7
CASSHTGTGYNEQFF	TRBV3-1	TRBJ2-1
CASSLAPAGNQPQHF	TRBV5-5	TRBJ1-5
CASTLQGDNEQFF	TRBV19	TRBJ2-1
CASSHQGTGGTEAFF	TRBV6-1	TRBJ1-1
CASSQEGHYEQYF	TRBV3-1	TRBJ2-7
CASSLPGQHYEQYF	TRBV7-9	TRBJ2-7